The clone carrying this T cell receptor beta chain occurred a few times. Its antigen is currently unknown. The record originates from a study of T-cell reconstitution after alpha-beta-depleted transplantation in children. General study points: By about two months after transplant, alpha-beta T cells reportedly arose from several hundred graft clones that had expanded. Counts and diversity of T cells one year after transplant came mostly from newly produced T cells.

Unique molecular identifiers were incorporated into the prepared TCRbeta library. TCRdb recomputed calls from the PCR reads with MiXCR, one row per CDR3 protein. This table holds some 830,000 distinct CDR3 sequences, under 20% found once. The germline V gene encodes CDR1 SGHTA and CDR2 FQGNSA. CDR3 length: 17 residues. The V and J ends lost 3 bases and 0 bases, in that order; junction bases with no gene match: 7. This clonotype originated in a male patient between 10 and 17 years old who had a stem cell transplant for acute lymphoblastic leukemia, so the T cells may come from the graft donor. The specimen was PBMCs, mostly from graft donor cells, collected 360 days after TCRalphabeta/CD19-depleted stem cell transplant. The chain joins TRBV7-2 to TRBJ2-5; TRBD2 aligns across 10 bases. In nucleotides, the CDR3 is TGTGCCAGCAGCTTTGCACTAGCGGGGCGCTACCAAGAGACCCAGTACTTC. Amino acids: CASSFALAGRYQETQYF.